The rows below give T cell receptor beta chains drawn from one sample of a study of early T cells in non-severe SARS-CoV-2 infection. In TCRdb, the 5' RACE reads were re-called with MiXCR into one record per CDR3 protein. The sample carries tens of thousands of distinct CDR3 sequences, 5.7% recorded once. Sequences were obtained from whole blood. The receptors were gathered from an adult who was a healthcare worker with PCR-confirmed SARS-CoV-2 infection or an uninfected control (not recorded which). Each CDR3 is given with its conserved first and last residue. A D gene is named only where the DNA matches it firmly. The size of a clone is reported for some rows only, either as once, few or many, or as a class for expanded clones.

TRBD1 TRBJ2-7 TRBV28 few CASSEKPPGQPHEQYF TGTGCCAGCAGCGAAAAGCCCCCGGGACAGCCGCACGAGCAGTACTTC
TRBD1 TRBJ2-4 TRBV20-1 few CSAQARGLAKNIQYF TGCAGTGCTCAGGCCAGGGGGTTAGCCAAAAACATTCAGTACTTC
TRBD2 TRBJ2-3 TRBV20-1 . CSARGEGPDTQYF TGCAGTGCTAGAGGGGAGGGTCCAGATACGCAGTATTTT
. TRBJ2-7 TRBV30 few CAWNQGGNEQYF TGTGCCTGGAACCAAGGGGGTAACGAGCAGTACTTC
. TRBJ2-7 TRBV3-1 . CASSQDQATYEQYF TGTGCCAGCAGCCAAGATCAGGCTACATACGAGCAGTACTTC
. TRBJ2-4 TRBV6-1 many CDRLAKNIQYF TGCGACAGACTAGCCAAAAACATTCAGTACTTC
. TRBJ2-7 TRBV20-1 many CSVPKAAAEQYF TGCAGTGTCCCTAAAGCCGCTGCCGAGCAGTACTTC
. TRBJ2-2 TRBV7-9 few CASSLATGELFF TGTGCCAGCAGCTTAGCGACCGGGGAGCTGTTTTTT
. TRBJ1-1 TRBV7-8 many CASSLDRDYTEAFF TGTGCCAGCAGTTTAGACCGGGACTACACTGAAGCTTTCTTT
TRBD2 TRBJ2-7 TRBV6-5 many CASSLSGRASEQYF TGTGCCAGCAGCTTGAGTGGGAGGGCCTCCGAGCAGTACTTC
TRBD1 TRBJ1-5 TRBV27 many CASSPRQGDQPQHF TGTGCCAGCAGCCCGCGACAGGGAGATCAGCCCCAGCATTTT
TRBD1 TRBJ2-7 TRBV7-9 medium-sized CASSLVGGQGSSYEQYF TGTGCCAGCAGCTTAGTAGGGGGACAGGGGTCCTCCTACGAGCAGTACTTC
. TRBJ1-5 TRBV20-1 many CSAEGGNSNQPQHF TGCAGTGCCGAGGGGGGCAATAGCAATCAGCCCCAGCATTTT
. TRBJ2-2 TRBV11-3 . CASSPQVTGELFF TGTGCCAGCAGCCCACAGGTCACCGGGGAGCTGTTTTTT
. TRBJ1-2 TRBV2 many CASSSGPSYGYTF TGTGCCAGCAGTTCCGGGCCGAGCTATGGCTACACCTTC
. TRBJ2-1 TRBV7-3 . CASSLMAGQEQFF TGTGCCAGCAGCTTAATGGCGGGGCAAGAGCAGTTCTTC
TRBD1 TRBJ2-5 TRBV7-6 many CASSAQWTGGRETQYF TGTGCCAGCAGCGCCCAGTGGACAGGGGGAAGGGAGACCCAGTACTTC
TRBD1 TRBJ1-2 TRBV27 medium-sized CASSFSRGVYGYTF TGTGCCAGCAGTTTTTCCAGGGGGGTCTATGGCTACACCTTC
. TRBJ1-2 TRBV29-1 once CSVARLRDTKRYGYTF TGCAGCGTCGCCCGCCTCCGGGACACTAAGCGCTATGGCTACACCTTC
. TRBJ1-1 TRBV5-1 few CASSFREGGTEAFF TGCGCCAGCAGCTTCAGGGAGGGTGGCACTGAAGCTTTCTTT
. TRBJ1-4 TRBV11-2 few CASSLDRAEKLFF TGTGCCAGCAGCTTAGACAGGGCTGAAAAACTGTTTTTT
. TRBJ2-3 TRBV5-6 many CASSFWGAEDTQYF TGTGCCAGCAGCTTCTGGGGGGCGGAAGATACGCAGTATTTT
TRBD1 TRBJ1-1 TRBV28 . CASSSAGQGLGEAFF TGTGCCAGCAGTTCGGCGGGACAGGGTTTGGGTGAAGCTTTCTTT
TRBD2 TRBJ2-1 TRBV10-3 . CAISSRLAGVDEQFF TGTGCCATCAGTTCAAGACTAGCGGGAGTCGATGAGCAGTTCTTC
TRBD2 TRBJ2-1 TRBV27 few CASSLGRGNEQFF TGTGCCAGCAGTTTAGGGAGGGGCAATGAGCAGTTCTTC
TRBD2 TRBJ2-1 TRBV6-2/TRBV6-3 . CASSYSPWGSGRDNEQFF TGTGCCAGCAGTTACTCCCCCTGGGGAAGCGGGAGGGACAATGAGCAGTTCTTC
. TRBJ2-1 TRBV20-1 . CSAPLIGNAEQFF TGCAGTGCCCCCCTGATAGGCAACGCGGAGCAGTTCTTC
. TRBJ1-1 TRBV7-9 many CASSLDHSRTEAFF TGTGCCAGCAGCCTAGATCATAGTCGGACTGAAGCTTTCTTT
TRBD2 TRBJ2-5 TRBV29-1 . CSATSGRRETQYF TGCAGCGCAACTAGCGGGAGGCGGGAGACCCAGTACTTC
. TRBJ2-3 TRBV20-1 many CSAISAPSSTDTQYF TGCAGTGCTATTTCAGCGCCTTCTAGCACAGATACGCAGTATTTT
. TRBJ2-1 TRBV20-1 few CSATWDERPMEQFF TGCAGTGCTACTTGGGACGAACGCCCAATGGAGCAGTTCTTC
TRBD1 TRBJ2-2 TRBV7-2 many CASSFTGAGELFF TGTGCCAGCAGCTTTACAGGGGCCGGGGAGCTGTTTTTT
. TRBJ1-5 TRBV28 few CASASSNQPQHF TGTGCCAGCGCTTCTAGCAATCAGCCCCAGCATTTT
TRBD1 TRBJ2-2 TRBV19 many CATPIGTGVNTGELFF TGTGCCACCCCGATCGGGACAGGGGTGAACACCGGGGAGCTGTTTTTT
TRBD1 TRBJ2-5 TRBV11-2 many CASSSDRGQTQYF TGTGCCAGCAGCTCGGACAGGGGACAGACCCAGTACTTC
TRBD2 TRBJ2-3 TRBV11-1 many CASSFYLAGGPTDTQYF TGTGCCAGCAGCTTCTATCTAGCGGGAGGCCCCACAGATACGCAGTATTTT